The entry below gives a single TCR beta chain sequence along with its context. Its antigen is unknown. This sample was included in a study of cytomegalovirus exposure and HLA in healthy donors. Study at large: Assignment to the Caucasian-associated ancestry cluster applied to 81% of the approximately 360 genotyped donors. Study findings and constraints: Among TCR beta chains, those listed as cytomegalovirus-associated numbered about 160. Under in vitro conditions, three CMV-associated chains were confirmed as specific for CMV antigens.

Germline CDR1 reads LNHDA; CDR2 reads SQIVND (reference sequence). With 7 bases clipped from V and 2 bases from J, the junction kept 9 bases outside the gene matches. The CDR3 length is 16 residues. 13 Jbeta primers and 60 Vbeta primers were used for the PCR. The assay was immunoSEQ multiplex PCR, and TCRdb's table has in-frame clones only and misses some. The sample records 76,000 or so clones, 79% being singletons. Sampled while nominally healthy, donors likely had unrecorded immune exposures. V gene TRBV19 combines with J gene TRBJ1-5; TRBD1 agrees at 9 bases. The clonotype was recovered from a man younger than 40 in good health and CMV-seronegative. The source material was PBMCs. The CDR3 region is CASIRTGALGNQPQHF. CDR3 coding DNA: TGTGCCAGTATTAGGACAGGGGCGTTAGGCAATCAGCCCCAGCATTTT.